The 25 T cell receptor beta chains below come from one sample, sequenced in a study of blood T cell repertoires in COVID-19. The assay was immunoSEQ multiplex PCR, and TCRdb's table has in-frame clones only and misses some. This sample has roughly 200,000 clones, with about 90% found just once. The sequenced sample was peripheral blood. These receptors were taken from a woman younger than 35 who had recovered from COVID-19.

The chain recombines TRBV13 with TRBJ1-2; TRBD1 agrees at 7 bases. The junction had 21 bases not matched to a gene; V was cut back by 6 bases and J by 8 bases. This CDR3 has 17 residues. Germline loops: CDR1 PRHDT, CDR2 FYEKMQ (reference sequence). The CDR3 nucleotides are TGTGCCAGCAGGGGCGGGACAGTATTTAGTGAATTGCGCGGCTACACCTTC. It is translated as CASRGGTVFSELRGYTF. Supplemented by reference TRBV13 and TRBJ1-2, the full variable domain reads AAGVIQSPRHLIKEKRETATLKCYPIPRHDTVYWYQQGPGQDPQFLISFYEKMQSDKGSIPDRFSAQQFSDYHSELNMSSLELGDSALYFCASRGGTVFSELRGYTFGSGTRLTVV.

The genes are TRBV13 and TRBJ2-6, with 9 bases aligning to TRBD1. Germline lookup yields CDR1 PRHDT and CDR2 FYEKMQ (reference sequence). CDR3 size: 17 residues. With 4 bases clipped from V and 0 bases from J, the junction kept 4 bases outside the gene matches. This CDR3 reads CASSSGTGSSGANVLTF. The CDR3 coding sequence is TGTGCCAGCAGCTCTGGGACAGGGAGCTCTGGGGCCAACGTCCTGACTTTC. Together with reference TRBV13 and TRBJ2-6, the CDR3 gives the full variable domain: AAGVIQSPRHLIKEKRETATLKCYPIPRHDTVYWYQQGPGQDPQFLISFYEKMQSDKGSIPDRFSAQQFSDYHSELNMSSLELGDSALYFCASSSGTGSSGANVLTFGAGSRLTVL.

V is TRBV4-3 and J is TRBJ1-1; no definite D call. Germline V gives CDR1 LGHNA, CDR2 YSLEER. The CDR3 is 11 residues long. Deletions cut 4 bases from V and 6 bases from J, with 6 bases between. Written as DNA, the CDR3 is TGCGCCAGCAGCCTGGGCCCTGAAGCTTTCTTT. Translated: CASSLGPEAFF.

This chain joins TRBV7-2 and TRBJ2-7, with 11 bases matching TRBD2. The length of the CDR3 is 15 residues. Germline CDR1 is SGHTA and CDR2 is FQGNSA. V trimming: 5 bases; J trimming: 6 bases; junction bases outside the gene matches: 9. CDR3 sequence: CASSPDSGRAGEQYF. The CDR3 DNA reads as TGTGCCAGCAGCCCGGATAGCGGGAGGGCAGGCGAGCAGTACTTC.

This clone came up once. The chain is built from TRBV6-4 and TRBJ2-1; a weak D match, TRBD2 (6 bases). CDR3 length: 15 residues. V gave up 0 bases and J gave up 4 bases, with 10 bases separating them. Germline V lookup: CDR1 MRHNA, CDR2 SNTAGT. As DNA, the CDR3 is TGTGCCAGCAGTGACTCGCTGGGACTTTACAATGAGCAGTTCTTC. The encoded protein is CASSDSLGLYNEQFF.

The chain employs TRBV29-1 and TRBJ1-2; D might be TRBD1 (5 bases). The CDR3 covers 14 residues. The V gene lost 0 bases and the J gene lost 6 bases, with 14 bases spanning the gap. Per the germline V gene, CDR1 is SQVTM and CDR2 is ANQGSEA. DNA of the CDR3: TGCAGCGTTGAAGAGTCATGGGGGAGGGATGGCTACACCTTC. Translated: CSVEESWGRDGYTF. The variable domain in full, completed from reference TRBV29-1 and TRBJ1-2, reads SAVISQKPSRDICQRGTSLTIQCQVDSQVTMMFWYRQQPGQSLTLIATANQGSEATYESGFVIDKFPISRPNLTFSTLTVSNMSPEDSSIYLCSVEESWGRDGYTFGSGTRLTVV.

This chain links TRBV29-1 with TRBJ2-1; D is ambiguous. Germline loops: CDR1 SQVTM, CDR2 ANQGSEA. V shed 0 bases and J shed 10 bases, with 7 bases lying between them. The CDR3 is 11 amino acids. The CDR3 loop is CSVEDPGEQFF. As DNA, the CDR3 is TGCAGCGTTGAAGATCCCGGGGAGCAGTTCTTC.

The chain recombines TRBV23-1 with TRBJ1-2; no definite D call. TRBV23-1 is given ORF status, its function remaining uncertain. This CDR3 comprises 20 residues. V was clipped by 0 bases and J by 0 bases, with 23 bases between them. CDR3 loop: CASSQSPPLRAAHPNYGYTF. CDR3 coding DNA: TGCGCCAGCAGTCAATCCCCCCCTCTGCGGGCAGCCCACCCTAACTATGGCTACACCTTC.

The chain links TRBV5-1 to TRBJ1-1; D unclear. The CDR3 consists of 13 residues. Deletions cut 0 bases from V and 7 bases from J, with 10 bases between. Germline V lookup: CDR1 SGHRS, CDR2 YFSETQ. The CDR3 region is CASSLASSIEAFF. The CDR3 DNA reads TGCGCCAGCAGCTTGGCGTCAAGCATTGAAGCTTTCTTT.

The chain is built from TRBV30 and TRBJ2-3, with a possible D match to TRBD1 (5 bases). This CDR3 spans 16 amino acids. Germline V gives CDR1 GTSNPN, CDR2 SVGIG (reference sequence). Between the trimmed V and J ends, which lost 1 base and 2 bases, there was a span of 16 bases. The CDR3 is CAWSDRFGGITDTQYF. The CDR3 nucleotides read TGTGCCTGGAGTGACAGGTTCGGTGGAATCACAGATACGCAGTATTTT.

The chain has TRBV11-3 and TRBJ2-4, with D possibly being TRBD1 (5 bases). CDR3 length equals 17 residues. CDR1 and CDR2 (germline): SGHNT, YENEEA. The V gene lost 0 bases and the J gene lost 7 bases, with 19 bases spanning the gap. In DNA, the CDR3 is TGTGCCAGCAGCTTAGATCCTCGCTTAGGGGCAGGGAACATTCAGTACTTC. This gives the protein CASSLDPRLGAGNIQYF.

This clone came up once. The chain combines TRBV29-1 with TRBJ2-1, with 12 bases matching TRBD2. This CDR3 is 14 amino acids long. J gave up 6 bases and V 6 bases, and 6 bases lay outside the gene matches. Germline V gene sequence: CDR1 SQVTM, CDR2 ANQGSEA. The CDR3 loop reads CSVFGLAGPNEQFF. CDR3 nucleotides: TGCAGCGTCTTCGGACTAGCGGGACCCAATGAGCAGTTCTTC.

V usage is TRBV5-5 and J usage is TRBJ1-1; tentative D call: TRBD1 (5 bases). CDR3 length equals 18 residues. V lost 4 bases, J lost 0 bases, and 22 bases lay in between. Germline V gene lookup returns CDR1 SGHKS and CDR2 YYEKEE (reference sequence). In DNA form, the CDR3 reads TGTGCCAGCAGCCCAAACCGGGACGTAGGACTAATGAACACTGAAGCTTTCTTT. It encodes CASSPNRDVGLMNTEAFF.

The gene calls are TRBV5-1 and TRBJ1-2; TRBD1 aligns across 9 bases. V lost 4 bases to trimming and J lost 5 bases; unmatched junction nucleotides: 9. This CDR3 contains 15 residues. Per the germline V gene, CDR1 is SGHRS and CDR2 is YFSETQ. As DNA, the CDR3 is TGCGCCAGCAGCACTTCCGGGACAGGGATGTATGGCTACACCTTC. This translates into CASSTSGTGMYGYTF.

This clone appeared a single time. The CDR3 DNA reads TGTGCCAGCAGCCCGTGGAGCTCCTACAATGAGCAGTTCTTC. Translated: CASSPWSSYNEQFF. This chain links TRBV7-2 with TRBJ2-1; D unclear. The CDR3 spans 14 residues. Trimming took off 5 bases at V and 0 bases at J, with 8 bases between the two ends. Germline V CDR1 and CDR2: SGHTA, FQGNSA.

CDR3 sequence: CASSLTYQGYNEQFF. Here the CDR3 DNA reads TGTGCCAGCAGCTTAACGTACCAGGGCTACAATGAGCAGTTCTTC. The chain carries TRBV7-3 and TRBJ2-1; tentatively, D is TRBD1 (5 bases). The CDR3 consists of 15 residues. Germline V gene lookup returns CDR1 SGHTA and CDR2 FQGTGA. V shed 0 bases and J shed 3 bases, with 9 bases lying between them. Combining the CDR3 with reference TRBV7-3 and TRBJ2-1 gives the whole variable domain GAGVSQTPSNKVTEKGKYVELRCDPISGHTALYWYRQSLGQGPEFLIYFQGTGAADDSGLPNDRFFAVRPEGSVSTLKIQRTERGDSAVYLCASSLTYQGYNEQFFGPGTRLTVL.

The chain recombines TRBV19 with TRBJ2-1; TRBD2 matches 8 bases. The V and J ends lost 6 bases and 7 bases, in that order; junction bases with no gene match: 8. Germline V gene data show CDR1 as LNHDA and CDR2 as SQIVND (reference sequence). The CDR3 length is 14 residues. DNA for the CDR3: TGTGCCAGTAGAGGTCGGACTAGCTGGAATGAGCAGTTCTTC. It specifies CASRGRTSWNEQFF.

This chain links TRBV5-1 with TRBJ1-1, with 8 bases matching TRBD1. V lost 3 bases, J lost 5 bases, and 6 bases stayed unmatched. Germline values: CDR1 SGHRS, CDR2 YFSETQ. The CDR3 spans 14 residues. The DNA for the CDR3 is TGCGCCAGCAGCTCTTTACAGGGGGGAACTGAAGCTTTCTTT. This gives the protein CASSSLQGGTEAFF.

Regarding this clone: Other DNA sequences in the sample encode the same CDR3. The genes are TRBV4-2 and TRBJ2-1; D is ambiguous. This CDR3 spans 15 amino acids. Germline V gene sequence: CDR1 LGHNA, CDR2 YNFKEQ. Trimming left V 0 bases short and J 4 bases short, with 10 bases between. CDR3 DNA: TGTGCCAGCAGCCAAGAAGGCGGCTCGTACAATGAGCAGTTCTTC. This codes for CASSQEGGSYNEQFF.

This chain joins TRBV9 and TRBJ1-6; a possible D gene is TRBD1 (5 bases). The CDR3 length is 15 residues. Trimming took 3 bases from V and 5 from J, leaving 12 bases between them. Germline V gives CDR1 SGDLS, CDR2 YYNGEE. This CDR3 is CASSEDSGNNSPLHF. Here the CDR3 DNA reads TGTGCCAGCAGCGAAGACAGTGGAAATAATTCACCCCTCCACTTT.

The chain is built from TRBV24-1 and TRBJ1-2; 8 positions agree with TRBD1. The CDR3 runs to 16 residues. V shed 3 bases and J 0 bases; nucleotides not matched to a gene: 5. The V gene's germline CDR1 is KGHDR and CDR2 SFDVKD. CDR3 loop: CATSDPGQGTNYGYTF. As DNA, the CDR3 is TGTGCCACCAGTGATCCCGGACAGGGAACTAACTATGGCTACACCTTC.

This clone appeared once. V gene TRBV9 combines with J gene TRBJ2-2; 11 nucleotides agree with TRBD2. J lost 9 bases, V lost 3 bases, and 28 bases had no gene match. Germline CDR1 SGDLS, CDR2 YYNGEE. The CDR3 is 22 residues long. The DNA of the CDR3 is TGTGCCAGCAGCGCGGGGGGAGGGGCTAGCGGGAGGTGTCTTACGGCACTAAGGGAGCTGTTTTTT. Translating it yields CASSAGGGASGRCLTALRELFF.

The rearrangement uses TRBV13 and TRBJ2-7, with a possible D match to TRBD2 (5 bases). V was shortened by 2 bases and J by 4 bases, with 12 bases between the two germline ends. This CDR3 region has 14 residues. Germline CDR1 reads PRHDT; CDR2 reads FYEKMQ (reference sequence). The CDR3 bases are TGTGCCAGCAGCTTAAGGTTAGCGTCTTACGAGCAGTACTTC. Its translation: CASSLRLASYEQYF. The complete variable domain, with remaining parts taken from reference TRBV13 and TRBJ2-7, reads AAGVIQSPRHLIKEKRETATLKCYPIPRHDTVYWYQQGPGQDPQFLISFYEKMQSDKGSIPDRFSAQQFSDYHSELNMSSLELGDSALYFCASSLRLASYEQYFGPGTRLTVT.

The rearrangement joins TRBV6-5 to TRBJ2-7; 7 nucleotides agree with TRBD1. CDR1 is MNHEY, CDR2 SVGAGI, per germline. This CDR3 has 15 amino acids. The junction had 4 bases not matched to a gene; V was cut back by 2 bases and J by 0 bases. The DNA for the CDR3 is TGTGCCAGCAGTTACGGGACAGCGGACTCCTACGAGCAGTACTTC. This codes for CASSYGTADSYEQYF.

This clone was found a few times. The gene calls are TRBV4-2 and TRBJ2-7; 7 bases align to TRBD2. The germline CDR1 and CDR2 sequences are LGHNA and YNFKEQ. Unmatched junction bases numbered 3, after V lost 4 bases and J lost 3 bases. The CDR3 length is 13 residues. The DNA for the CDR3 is TGTGCCAGCAGCCGAGGACTAGTCTACGAGCAGTACTTC. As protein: CASSRGLVYEQYF.